The 9 T cell receptor beta chains in this list originate from one sample, sequenced in a study of radiation and T cells in renal cell carcinoma. Time point specified: blood 2 weeks post-SBRT. Treatment meaning: 15 Gy SBRT to primary tumor, nephrectomy 4 weeks later. Profiling relied on immunoSEQ multiplex PCR, and the TCRdb table lists in-frame clones only, not all of them. The sample includes about 49,000 clones, 80% of them seen just once. The sample in question was blood, obtained from a patient whose treatment included radiotherapy and nephrectomy. The receptors come from a woman between 65 and 79 years old with renal cell carcinoma.

The rearrangement links TRBV25-1 to TRBJ2-1; tentatively, D is TRBD2 (6 bases). The CDR3 extends over 13 amino acids. V lost 6 bases and J 10 bases, leaving 16 bases between the germline ends. Germline V gene lookup returns CDR1 MGHDK and CDR2 SYGVNS. CDR3: CASRAGPSQEQFF. In DNA, the CDR3 is TGTGCCAGCAGGGCGGGGCCATCCCAGGAGCAGTTCTTC.

The chain is built from TRBV18 and TRBJ2-1; tentatively, D is TRBD2 (6 bases). Germline lookup yields CDR1 KGHSH and CDR2 LQKENI. The CDR3 contains 16 residues. V lost 4 bases and J 4 bases, leaving 17 bases between the germline ends. The CDR3 nucleotides read TGTGCCAGCTCACATGCCGGGACTTTTTTATACAATGAGCAGTTCTTC. This sequence encodes CASSHAGTFLYNEQFF.

The J gene is TRBJ2-7, the V gene TRBV7-2, with unresolved D. This CDR3 comprises 15 residues. V was trimmed by 5 bases and J by 6 bases, leaving 20 bases between them. The germline V gene has CDR1 SGHTA and CDR2 FQGNSA. CDR3 nucleotide sequence: TGTGCCAGCAGCAACAGTATAGCTGGTCCAGGCGAGCAGTACTTC. Translation: CASSNSIAGPGEQYF.

The V and J genes are TRBV25-1 and TRBJ1-5, with no clear D. Trimming took 2 bases from V and 10 from J, leaving 18 bases between them. Germline CDR1 MGHDK, CDR2 SYGVNS. The CDR3 is 15 residues long. CDR3 sequence reads: CASSEGTNHLSPQHF. In nucleotides, the CDR3 is TGTGCCAGCAGTGAAGGCACAAACCACCTCTCACCCCAGCATTTT.

The chain couples TRBV1 to TRBJ2-5; the tabulated D call, TRBD2, remains unverified against the DNA. TRBV1 is tagged as a pseudogene. CDR3 length equals 16 residues. This chain's CDR3 is CTSPGGTAVKRETQYF. In DNA form, the CDR3 reads TGCACCAGCCCGGGGGGGACGGCGGTAAAGAGAGAGACCCAGTACTTC.

The chain uses TRBV10-3 and TRBJ2-2; 8 nucleotides align to TRBD1. There are 15 residues in the CDR3. V lost 6 bases to trimming and J lost 8 bases; unmatched junction nucleotides: 11. The V gene's germline CDR1 is ENHRY and CDR2 SYGVKD. The CDR3 loop reads CAIRPTGVNSGELFF. The CDR3 DNA reads TGTGCCATCAGGCCGACAGGGGTGAACTCGGGGGAGCTGTTTTTT.

The rearrangement links TRBV4-1 to TRBJ1-2, with 9 positions matching TRBD1. Germline V gives CDR1 MGHRA, CDR2 YSYEKL. The CDR3 sequence is 16 residues long. V shed 0 bases, J shed 7 bases, and the junction held 9 bases outside the gene matches. CDR3 DNA sequence: TGCGCCAGCAGCCAAGAGGCGGGACAGGGCTGGCGTGGCTACACCTTC. It encodes CASSQEAGQGWRGYTF.

The gene calls are TRBV19 and TRBJ1-6, with D possibly matching TRBD1 (6 bases). V gave up 9 bases and J gave up 6 bases, with 15 bases separating them. Germline V gene data show CDR1 as LNHDA and CDR2 as SQIVND (reference sequence). This CDR3 has 14 residues. The CDR3 DNA reads as TGTGCCAGCAGACCCGGACAGAGTAATTCACCCCTCCACTTT. Translating it yields CASRPGQSNSPLHF.

The V gene is TRBV6-5, the J gene TRBJ1-2; no clear D. V lost 2 bases and J lost 4, with 8 bases in between. CDR1 and CDR2 (germline): MNHEY, SVGAGI. The CDR3 has 13 residues. The CDR3 sequence: CASSYEQLYGYTF. The CDR3 DNA follows: TGTGCCAGCAGTTACGAACAGCTCTATGGCTACACCTTC.